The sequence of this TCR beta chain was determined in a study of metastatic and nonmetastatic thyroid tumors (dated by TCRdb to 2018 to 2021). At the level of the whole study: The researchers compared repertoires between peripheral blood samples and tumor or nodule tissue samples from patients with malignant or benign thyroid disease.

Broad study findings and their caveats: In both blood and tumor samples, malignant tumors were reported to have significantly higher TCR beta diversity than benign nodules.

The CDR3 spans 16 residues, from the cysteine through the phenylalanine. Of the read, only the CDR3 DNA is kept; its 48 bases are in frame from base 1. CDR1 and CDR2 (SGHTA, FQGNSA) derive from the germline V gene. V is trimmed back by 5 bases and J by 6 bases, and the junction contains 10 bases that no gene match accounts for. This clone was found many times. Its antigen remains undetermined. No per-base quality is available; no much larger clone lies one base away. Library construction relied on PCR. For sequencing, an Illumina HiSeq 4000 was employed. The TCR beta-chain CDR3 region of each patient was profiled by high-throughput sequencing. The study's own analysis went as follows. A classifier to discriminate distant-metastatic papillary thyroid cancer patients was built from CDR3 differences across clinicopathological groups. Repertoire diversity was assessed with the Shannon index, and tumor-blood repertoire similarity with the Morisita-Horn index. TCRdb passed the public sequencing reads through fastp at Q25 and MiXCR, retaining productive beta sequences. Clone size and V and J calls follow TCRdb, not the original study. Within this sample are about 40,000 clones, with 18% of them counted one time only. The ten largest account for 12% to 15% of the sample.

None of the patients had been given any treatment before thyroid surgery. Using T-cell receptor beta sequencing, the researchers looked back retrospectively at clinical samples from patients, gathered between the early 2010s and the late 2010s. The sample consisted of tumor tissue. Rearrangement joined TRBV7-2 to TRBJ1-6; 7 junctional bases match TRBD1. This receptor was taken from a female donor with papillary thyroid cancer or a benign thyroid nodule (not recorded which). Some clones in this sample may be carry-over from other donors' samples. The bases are TGTGCCAGCAGCCTTTCAGACAGGGTCCTTAATTCACCCCTCCACTTT. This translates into CASSLSDRVLNSPLHF.